The text below deals with one T cell receptor (beta chain). Antigen specificity is unknown. V was clipped by 2 bases and J by 0 bases, with 8 bases between them. The CDR3 is 14 residues long. CDR1 is GTSNPN, CDR2 SVGIG, per germline (reference sequence). This specimen comes from a study of T cell responses to AZD1222 COVID-19 vaccine. At the level of the study: Whether given at about 4 or about 12 weeks, second doses were pooled.

Points from the study as a whole: Among the donors, most were white British and more were female, and clonal diversity was possibly underestimated. Researchers report vaccine-associated CD4 TCRs spanning spike, with dominance at 160-218 and 743-854.

Repertoires were generated with immunoSEQ multiplex PCR, while TCRdb's copy carries only in-frame clones and drops some. The sample has 130,000 to 150,000 clones; around nine tenths are singletons. The sequences come from peripheral blood, collected on day 0 of AZD1222 vaccination. This chain uses TRBV30 with TRBJ1-5; TRBD1 might be the D (5 bases). The clonotype comes from an adult in good health. The CDR3 DNA sequence: TGTGCCTGGAGTCCTGACAGTAGCAATCAGCCCCAGCATTTT. Its protein is CAWSPDSSNQPQHF.